Below, one T cell receptor beta chain is given with its context. A much larger clone lies one base from this, so it may be a read error. In the authors' methods: Nucleated cell number was recorded as an estimate derived from reference gene primer amplification. Measured with immunoSEQ multiplex PCR; TCRdb has only the in-frame clones, and not every one. V and J calls and clone size are given by that table; D and trimming were obtained from the DNA. The sample records 260,000 or so clones, 80% to 90% being singletons. CDR1 is SGHVS and CDR2 is FNYEAQ in the germline V gene. The CDR3 covers 13 residues. Trimming took off 5 bases at V and 1 base at J, with 8 bases between the two ends. The record originates from a study of blood T cell repertoires in COVID-19. Across the whole study: Acute and convalescent COVID-19 samples came from the United States, Italy and Spain. Sources were T cells, B-cell-depleted T cells, or PBMCs; the material itself was cDNA or gDNA.

Sequenced sample: peripheral blood. The chain uses TRBV7-6 and TRBJ1-1, with D possibly TRBD1 on 5 matching bases. The source of this sequence is a woman in her 70s with acute or convalescent COVID-19. The chain's CDR3 is CASSRTGNTEAFF. Here the CDR3 DNA reads TGTGCCAGCAGCCGAACAGGGAACACTGAAGCTTTCTTT.